One sample yielded the 20 T cell receptor beta chains listed below, sequenced in a study of T cell responses to AZD1222 COVID-19 vaccine. Libraries were prepared by immunoSEQ multiplex PCR; TCRdb keeps only in-frame clonotypes and omits some of them. The table lists about 78,000 clones, approximately 86% of them singletons. Specimen: peripheral blood, collected on day 0 of AZD1222 vaccination. The receptors originated from an adult in good health.

J is TRBJ2-1 and V is TRBV10-3, with 7 positions matching TRBD1. Germline V CDR1 and CDR2: ENHRY, SYGVKD. The CDR3 length is 14 residues. The ends lost 7 bases at V and 5 bases at J; junction bases unmatched: 8. CDR3 bases: TGTGCCATCAAAACGGGACAGCCTAACAATGAGCAGTTCTTC. This sequence encodes CAIKTGQPNNEQFF.

The chain has TRBV6-2 or TRBV6-3 and TRBJ2-5; 8 nucleotides line up with TRBD2. In germline, CDR1 is MNHEY, CDR2 SVGEGT. Trimming removed 0 bases from V and 2 bases from J; junction bases left unmatched: 2. The CDR3 runs 15 residues. The CDR3 sequence: CASSYSTSVQETQYF. DNA of the CDR3: TGTGCCAGCAGTTACTCGACTAGCGTTCAAGAGACCCAGTACTTC.

This rearrangement joins TRBV12-3 or TRBV12-4 to TRBJ1-2, with 7 nucleotides matching TRBD1. The CDR3 extends over 13 amino acids. V lost 3 bases to trimming and J lost 4 bases; unmatched junction nucleotides: 2. The CDR3 DNA follows: TGTGCCAGCAGTTTCGACAGGGTCTATGGCTACACCTTC. It yields the protein CASSFDRVYGYTF.

The chain couples TRBV5-1 to TRBJ1-1, with D possibly being TRBD1 (5 bases). Looked up from germline, CDR1 is SGHRS and CDR2 is YFSETQ. CDR3 length: 14 amino acids. V was pared by 5 bases and J by 3 bases, with 14 bases between. The CDR3 DNA reads TGCGCCAGCAGGGTTACAGGTGGGGACACTGAAGCTTTCTTT. Its protein is CASRVTGGDTEAFF.

The chain has TRBV12-5 and TRBJ2-5; the match to TRBD2 covers 7 bases. J gave up 5 bases and V 1 base, and 10 bases lay outside the gene matches. This CDR3 contains 16 residues. Germline loops: CDR1 LGHNT, CDR2 FRNRAP. The CDR3 spells CASGLALGGSTETQYF. The CDR3 bases are TGTGCTAGTGGTTTGGCCCTGGGGGGGAGTACGGAGACCCAGTACTTC.

The rearrangement uses TRBV11-2 and TRBJ2-5, with D perhaps TRBD2 (6 bases). Germline V gives CDR1 SGHAT, CDR2 FQNNGV. The CDR3 has 14 amino acids. V lost 5 bases and J lost 0, with 10 bases in between. The CDR3 spells CASSRGTHQETQYF. The CDR3 coding sequence is TGTGCCAGCAGCCGCGGGACGCACCAAGAGACCCAGTACTTC.

This chain uses TRBV5-1 with TRBJ1-2, with 7 bases fitting TRBD1. V lost 4 bases to trimming and J lost 6 bases; unmatched junction nucleotides: 12. Per the germline V gene, CDR1 is SGHRS and CDR2 is YFSETQ. CDR3 length: 15 amino acids. CDR3 amino acids: CASSQTGTALDGYTF. The CDR3 DNA reads as TGCGCCAGCAGCCAGACCGGGACAGCCCTCGATGGCTACACCTTC.

The V gene is TRBV10-3, the J gene TRBJ1-5; D gene ambiguous. CDR1 ENHRY and CDR2 SYGVKD come from the germline V gene. CDR3 length equals 14 residues. V was pared by 2 bases and J by 0 bases, with 5 bases between. The chain's CDR3 is CAISEGVSNQPQHF. The CDR3 DNA reads as TGTGCCATCAGTGAGGGGGTTAGCAATCAGCCCCAGCATTTT.

CDR3 in amino acids: CASSLSPAGELSPLHF. The CDR3 DNA reads as TGTGCCAGCAGTTTATCCCCCGCAGGGGAGCTCTCACCCCTCCACTTT. This rearrangement joins TRBV27 to TRBJ1-6; D possibly corresponds to TRBD1 (6 bases). CDR1 MNHEY and CDR2 SMNVEV come from the germline V gene (reference sequence). The length of the CDR3 is 16 residues. V shed 0 bases and J shed 10 bases, with 16 bases lying between them.

V is TRBV2 and J is TRBJ1-5; D gene ambiguous. V shed 7 bases and J shed 2 bases, with 12 bases lying between them. Germline V gives CDR1 SNHLY, CDR2 FYNNEI. This CDR3 is 14 amino acids long. DNA of the CDR3: TGTGCCAGCAAAGACACCGGCGGCAATCAGCCCCAGCATTTT. It encodes CASKDTGGNQPQHF.

This clone is labeled medium-sized (0.01 to 0.1%). Other DNA sequences in the same sample also yield this CDR3. The rearrangement links TRBV15 to TRBJ1-2; 12 positions match TRBD1. Per the germline V gene, CDR1 is LNHNV and CDR2 is YYDKDF (reference sequence). The CDR3 length is 18 residues. V dropped 3 bases and J dropped 8; count of bases not matched to a gene: 16. CDR3 region: CATSSESGTGGIGDGYTF. CDR3 in DNA: TGTGCCACCAGCAGCGAATCCGGGACAGGGGGCATTGGAGACGGCTACACCTTC.

This rearrangement joins TRBV29-1 to TRBJ2-7; 8 bases agree with TRBD2. The junction had 4 bases not matched to a gene; V was cut back by 6 bases and J by 0 bases. The CDR3 runs to 13 residues. Per germline, CDR1 SQVTM and CDR2 ANQGSEA. CDR3 region: CSVFSGTSYEQYF. In DNA form, the CDR3 reads TGCAGCGTATTTAGCGGGACCTCCTACGAGCAGTACTTC.

The chain is built from TRBV29-1 and TRBJ1-2; unclear D gene. Trimming removed 7 bases at V and 3 bases at J, with 9 bases between. The CDR3 runs to 11 residues. The germline V gene encodes CDR1 SQVTM and CDR2 ANQGSEA. CDR3 region: CSATGDYGYTF. CDR3 nucleotide sequence: TGCAGCGCCACTGGGGACTATGGCTACACCTTC.

This rearrangement joins TRBV30 to TRBJ1-4; D is unclear. The germline V gene has CDR1 GTSNPN and CDR2 SVGIG (reference sequence). The CDR3 sequence is 13 residues long. The V end lost 4 bases, the J end lost 3 bases, and 9 bases lay between the germline ends. CDR3 sequence: CAWNGVANEKLFF. DNA for the CDR3: TGTGCCTGGAATGGCGTAGCTAATGAAAAACTGTTTTTT.

The chain links TRBV18 to TRBJ2-3, with unresolved D. The V gene lost 5 bases and the J gene lost 0 bases, with 6 bases spanning the gap. This CDR3 region has 13 residues. Germline lookup yields CDR1 KGHSH and CDR2 LQKENI. The CDR3 is CASSTTSTDTQYF. Here the CDR3 DNA reads TGTGCCAGCTCAACAACTAGCACAGATACGCAGTATTTT.

The chain links TRBV28 to TRBJ2-5; TRBD1 aligns across 8 bases. CDR1 and CDR2 from the germline V gene are MDHEN and SYDVKM. CDR3 length: 12 amino acids. The ends lost 8 bases at V and 5 bases at J; junction bases unmatched: 4. The CDR3 sequence is CASGTGWETQYF. CDR3 DNA sequence: TGTGCCAGCGGGACAGGATGGGAGACCCAGTACTTC.

This chain links TRBV9 with TRBJ2-3; D is possibly TRBD2 (6 bases). The CDR3 length is 15 residues. The V end was cut by 4 bases, the J end by 4 bases, with 16 bases between. Germline V CDR1 and CDR2: SGDLS, YYNGEE. DNA for the CDR3: TGTGCCAGCAGCATCCTCGGGAGATGGGCAGATACGCAGTATTTT. The encoded protein is CASSILGRWADTQYF.

The chain links TRBV6-5 to TRBJ1-1; no definite D call. CDR1 is MNHEY and CDR2 is SVGAGI in the germline V gene. The CDR3 sequence is 16 residues long. Trimming cost V 0 bases and J 0 bases, with 11 bases left between them. DNA of the CDR3: TGTGCCAGCAGTTACTCGTTTTATAGGCTGAACACTGAAGCTTTCTTT. This codes for CASSYSFYRLNTEAFF.

The count of this clone is one. This chain uses TRBV29-1 with TRBJ1-6, with D possibly matching TRBD1 (6 bases). This CDR3 comprises 14 residues. The germline V gene has CDR1 SQVTM and CDR2 ANQGSEA. The V and J ends lost 5 bases and 8 bases respectively, with 16 bases between them. The CDR3 sequence is CSVKGQPGDSPLHF. CDR3 DNA sequence: TGCAGCGTTAAAGGACAGCCTGGGGATTCACCCCTCCACTTT.

V is TRBV11-3 and J is TRBJ1-1; D is unresolved. Deletions cut 1 base from V and 0 bases from J, with 3 bases between. CDR1 and CDR2 (germline): SGHNT, YENEEA. This CDR3 is built from 13 residues. The CDR3: CASSLGVNTEAFF. The CDR3, as DNA: TGTGCCAGCAGCTTAGGGGTGAACACTGAAGCTTTCTTT.